Sequencing of this T cell receptor (beta chain) was carried out in a study of tumor-infiltrating lymphocytes in localized non-small cell lung cancer. Whole-study results and caveats: Not all patients were TCR sequenced, owing to tissue quantity. Higher tumor T cell infiltration than in uninvolved lung was supported by TCRbeta sequencing. No T-cell fraction difference was seen between IM1 and IM2 tumors.

The germline V gene encodes CDR1 MNHEY and CDR2 SVGAGI. CDR3 length: 15 amino acids. V was clipped by 0 bases and J by 3 bases, with 8 bases between them. A remark on this clone: As yet, its antigen is unknown.

The repertoire was sequenced with immunoSEQ multiplex PCR; TCRdb's copy has only in-frame clones and lacks some. This repertoire shows about 4,000 clones, around 66% found once; its top ten account for around 24%. J is TRBJ1-4 and V is TRBV6-5; D not certain. This TCR was recovered from a human donor with non-small cell lung cancer. Sequencing was done on a sample of uninvolved lung tissue not adjacent to the tumor. The CDR3 region is CASSYSRGPNEKLFF. The CDR3 bases are TGTGCCAGCAGTTACTCGAGAGGGCCTAATGAAAAACTGTTTTTT.